The clone carrying this TCR beta chain showed up just a few times. The data are from a study of identical twins. TCRdb re-analysed the 5' RACE reads in MiXCR, keeping a single row per CDR3 protein. There are about 240,000 distinct CDR3 sequences in the sample; roughly 13% occur only once, and about 4% lies in the top ten. In addition, the sample was reused for a study of yellow fever vaccine responses in identical twins.

Sequencing input: memory (CD45RO+) T cells sorted from blood. The TCR sequence derives from a woman aged 18-35 years in good health.

In nucleotides, the CDR3 is TGTGCCAGCAGTGAAGCGGAAACCCAGCAGTATTTT. It is translated as CASSEAETQQYF. The gene calls are TRBV2 and TRBJ2-3; D is unresolved. Per the germline V gene, CDR1 is SNHLY and CDR2 is FYNNEI. V was trimmed by 0 bases and J by 11 bases, leaving 9 bases between them. The CDR3 extends over 12 amino acids.